Below are 5 T cell receptor beta chains sequenced from a single sample in a study of T-cell memory formation after mild COVID-19. TCRdb reprocessed the 5' RACE reads with MiXCR, giving one entry per CDR3 protein. There are about 500,000 distinct CDR3 sequences in the sample; roughly 20% occur only once, and around 12% lies in the top ten. Material: PBMCs or a T cell subset sorted from them (not recorded which). The receptors come from an adult woman who had mild COVID-19 (a few samples of this study predate the infection). Cell type and time point are not known.

The chain employs TRBV12-3 or TRBV12-4 and TRBJ2-2; perhaps TRBD1 as D (5 bases). V lost 1 base and J 4 bases, leaving 10 bases between the germline ends. The CDR3 consists of 15 residues. The CDR3 protein is CASSLVSRVTGELFF. The CDR3 DNA reads TGTGCCAGCAGTTTAGTGTCCAGGGTCACCGGGGAGCTGTTTTTT.

This clonotype occurred a few times. V and J are TRBV2 and TRBJ2-7; D tentatively reads TRBD1 or TRBD2 (5 bases each). V lost 7 bases and J 0 bases, leaving 13 bases between the germline ends. The CDR3 is 14 residues long. CDR1 is SNHLY, CDR2 FYNNEI, per germline. The CDR3 region is CASKPGPLSYEQYF. CDR3 in DNA: TGTGCCAGCAAACCGGGACCTCTCTCCTACGAGCAGTACTTC.

The chain has TRBV19 and TRBJ2-6, with a tentative D call TRBD2 (5 bases). With 11 bases removed from V and 2 bases from J, the gap between germline ends came to 16 bases. Per the germline V gene, CDR1 is LNHDA and CDR2 is SQIVND (reference sequence). The CDR3 loop spans 15 amino acids. The CDR3 sequence is CAGSGSGTGANVLTF. CDR3 sequence (DNA): TGTGCCGGATCGGGGTCGGGAACTGGGGCCAACGTCCTGACTTTC.

This clonotype was picked up a small number of times. The V gene is TRBV21-1, the J gene TRBJ1-2; TRBD1 was called by the table and not checked on the DNA. TRBV21-1 is described as a pseudogene. The CDR3 has 17 amino acids. The CDR3 DNA is TGTGCCAGCAGCAATCACCCGGGACAGGGTGCTAACTATGGCTACACCTTC. Its translation is CASSNHPGQGANYGYTF.

The gene calls are TRBV19 and TRBJ2-7; D tentatively reads TRBD1 or TRBD2 (5 bases each). Per germline, CDR1 LNHDA and CDR2 SQIVND (reference sequence). The CDR3 consists of 15 residues. V was shortened by 5 bases and J by 2 bases, with 16 bases between the two germline ends. The CDR3 sequence is CASSPGTFGPYEQYF. Written as DNA, the CDR3 is TGTGCCAGTAGTCCCGGGACCTTCGGACCCTACGAGCAGTACTTC.